The T cell receptor (beta chain) under discussion was sequenced for a study of metastatic and nonmetastatic thyroid tumors (dated by TCRdb to about 2020). Study-level background: The researchers compared repertoires between peripheral blood samples and tumor or nodule tissue samples from patients with malignant or benign thyroid disease. Results and caveats for the whole study, not just this receptor: In both blood and tumor samples, malignant tumors were reported to have significantly higher TCR beta diversity than benign nodules.

No patient had received any treatment before thyroid surgery. Using T-cell receptor beta sequencing, the researchers looked back retrospectively at clinical samples from patients, gathered between about 2011 and 2019. As for this clone: There is no known antigen for this receptor. Base quality data are lacking; no much larger clone is found one base away.

Library method: PCR. The listed sequencing device is Illumina HiSeq 4000. The TCR beta-chain CDR3 region of each patient was profiled by high-throughput sequencing. The original methods were these. The researchers built a classifier to tell apart papillary thyroid cancer patients with distant metastasis, based on CDR3 differences among clinicopathological groups. Repertoire diversity was assessed with the Shannon index, and tumor-blood repertoire similarity with the Morisita-Horn index. The public reads were run again by TCRdb, first through fastp at Q25 and then through MiXCR, and only productive beta chains were kept. The V and J calls shown here were made by TCRdb, not taken from the authors' results. Counted in this sample were about 18,000 clones; 25% to 30% of them appeared once. About 25% of the sample comes from the top ten. CDR1 and CDR2, per the germline V gene, are MDHEN and SYDVKM. Inclusive of the bounding cysteine and phenylalanine, the CDR3 is 11 residues long. Only CDR3 DNA remains: 33 bases, in frame from the first base. The germline V and J ends show losses of 10 bases and 7 bases respectively, and no gene match explains 7 bases of the junction.

The source of this sequence is a male donor with papillary thyroid cancer or a benign thyroid nodule (not recorded which). Some clones in this sample may be carry-over from other donors' samples. Sequencing input: tumor tissue. The chain joins TRBV28 to TRBJ2-7; 7 central nucleotides agree with TRBD1. The sequenced DNA is TGTGCCACCAGGGGGAGAAAAGAGCAGTACTTC. Its translation reads: CATRGRKEQYF.